The 20 T cell receptor beta chains presented below share a single source sample, sequenced in a study of identical twins. Each CDR3 protein is one row after TCRdb ran MiXCR on the 5' RACE reads. The repertoire holds 550,000 to 700,000 distinct CDR3 sequences, with 21% as singletons. The sample was also reused in another study, on T cells expressing NK-cell markers.

The sample was PBMCs. Receptors originate from a woman in her late teens or twenties in good health.

The chain couples TRBV2 to TRBJ2-1; 7 positions agree with TRBD2. CDR1 is SNHLY and CDR2 is FYNNEI in the germline V gene. This CDR3 region has 14 residues. The V segment lost 7 bases and the J segment 0 bases; nucleotides outside the gene matches: 3. The DNA for the CDR3 is TGTGCCAGCAAAGCGGGGAGCTCCTACAATGAGCAGTTCTTC. Translation: CASKAGSSYNEQFF.

The chain employs TRBV5-5 and TRBJ1-2; a possible D gene is TRBD1 (5 bases). The V and J ends lost 3 bases and 1 base respectively, with 13 bases between them. The CDR3 length is 15 residues. Per the germline V gene, CDR1 is SGHKS and CDR2 is YYEKEE (reference sequence). The DNA for the CDR3 is TGTGCCAGCAGCTACAGACAGTCCAGTAACTATGGCTACACCTTC. This translates into CASSYRQSSNYGYTF.

The V gene is TRBV11-2, the J gene TRBJ2-7; 9 nucleotides align to TRBD2. Germline values: CDR1 SGHAT, CDR2 FQNNGV. The CDR3 runs 15 residues. J gave up 3 bases and V 0 bases, and 3 bases lay outside the gene matches. In nucleotides, the CDR3 is TGTGCCAGCAGCTTAGAGTCTAGCGGGAACTACGAGCAGTACTTC. Its translation: CASSLESSGNYEQYF.

CDR3 in amino acids: CASRVDRKAQFF. CDR3 in DNA: TGTGCCAGCAGGGTGGACAGGAAAGCGCAGTTCTTC. This chain joins TRBV12-3 or TRBV12-4 and TRBJ2-1, with 7 bases that match TRBD1. The CDR3 loop spans 12 amino acids. Unmatched junction bases numbered 8, after V lost 6 bases and J lost 12 bases.

This chain uses TRBV9 with TRBJ2-3; tentative D call: TRBD2 (5 bases). This CDR3 has 16 amino acids. V gave up 4 bases and J gave up 5 bases, with 20 bases separating them. Germline CDR1 and CDR2: SGDLS and YYNGEE. CDR3 DNA sequence: TGTGCCAGCAGCTTGATACCCTACCCGAGGGAAGATACGCAGTATTTT. It translates to CASSLIPYPREDTQYF.

In its sample, this clonotype was seen many times. The chain is built from TRBV12-3 or TRBV12-4 and TRBJ2-2, with 8 bases aligning to TRBD1. The CDR3 sequence is 15 residues long. V lost 4 bases, J lost 2 bases, and 3 bases stayed unmatched. CDR3 in DNA: TGTGCCAGCAGTTCAGGGGGCAGTAACACCGGGGAGCTGTTTTTT. The encoded protein is CASSSGGSNTGELFF.

This clonotype was detected ten times or more. The V and J genes are TRBV7-9 and TRBJ2-3; D not certain. The germline CDR1 and CDR2 sequences are SEHNR and FQNEAQ (reference sequence). V lost 5 bases and J 1 base, leaving 10 bases between the germline ends. The CDR3 covers 14 residues. CDR3 sequence: CASSPSGGTDTQYF. The CDR3 nucleotides read TGTGCCAGCAGCCCTTCAGGAGGCACAGATACGCAGTATTTT.

This sequence joins TRBV27 and TRBJ2-7; no definite D call. The ends were cut back, 4 bases at V and 8 bases at J, with 18 bases in the middle. Germline V lookup: CDR1 MNHEY, CDR2 SMNVEV (reference sequence). This CDR3 has 14 amino acids. The CDR3 DNA reads TGTGCCAGCAGTTCTGGGCAGGATGTTACGAAGCAGTACTTC. This encodes CASSSGQDVTKQYF.

The rearrangement links TRBV10-3 to TRBJ2-7; TRBD2 is a possible D gene (5 bases). V lost 11 bases and J lost 1, with 15 bases in between. Per the germline V gene, CDR1 is ENHRY and CDR2 is SYGVKD. The CDR3 length is 13 residues. As DNA, the CDR3 is TGTGCCTCCGGGGAGCCCTCGTCCTACGAGCAGTACTTC. It encodes CASGEPSSYEQYF.

V gene TRBV10-3 combines with J gene TRBJ2-3, with D possibly TRBD2 on 7 matching bases. This CDR3 is 15 amino acids long. V lost 6 bases and J 2 bases, leaving 15 bases between the germline ends. Looked up from germline, CDR1 is ENHRY and CDR2 is SYGVKD. The CDR3 DNA is TGTGCCATCAGCGGGGGGCGGGAGACCACAGATACGCAGTATTTT. This gives the protein CAISGGRETTDTQYF.

This clonotype was seen many times. The genes are TRBV5-1 and TRBJ2-5, with TRBD2 identical over 11 bases. The V gene end was trimmed by 4 bases and the J gene end by 2 bases; junction bases not matched to a gene: 7. The CDR3 has 16 amino acids. CDR1 and CDR2 from the germline V gene are SGHRS and YFSETQ. In DNA, the CDR3 is TGCGCCAGCAGCCCAAGCCCTAGCGGGGGGCAAGAGACCCAGTACTTC. As protein: CASSPSPSGGQETQYF. Looking up the rest from reference TRBV5-1 and TRBJ2-5 gives the full variable domain: KAGVTQTPRYLIKTRGQQVTLSCSPISGHRSVSWYQQTPGQGLQFLFEYFSETQRNKGNFPGRFSGRQFSNSRSEMNVSTLELGDSALYLCASSPSPSGGQETQYFGPGTRLLVL.

This clonotype was recorded a few times. The chain is built from TRBV10-3 and TRBJ1-1, with D perhaps matching TRBD1 (6 bases). V gave up 0 bases and J gave up 6 bases, with 17 bases separating them. The germline CDR1 and CDR2 sequences are ENHRY and SYGVKD. The CDR3 sequence is 16 residues long. CDR3 loop: CAISESKRGADAEAFF. The CDR3 nucleotides are TGTGCCATCAGTGAGTCGAAGCGGGGGGCGGACGCTGAAGCTTTCTTT.

This sequence joins TRBV30 and TRBJ2-1, with 10 bases identical to TRBD1. Germline V gene data show CDR1 as GTSNPN and CDR2 as SVGIG (reference sequence). Trimming removed 7 bases from V and 8 bases from J; junction bases left unmatched: 11. This CDR3 contains 14 residues. The CDR3 protein is CASSGGQGYYEQFF. The CDR3 nucleotides read TGTGCCTCCAGCGGGGGACAGGGGTATTATGAGCAGTTCTTC.

A few counts support this clonotype. The chain employs TRBV12-3 or TRBV12-4 and TRBJ1-2; weak D call: TRBD1 (5 bases). V lost 6 bases to trimming and J lost 4 bases, with 12 bases between them. The CDR3 has 13 amino acids. CDR3 region: CASSLGHGYGYTF. The CDR3 coding sequence is TGTGCCAGCAGCCTCGGACACGGCTATGGCTACACCTTC.

A few counts support this clonotype. The chain links TRBV4-2 to TRBJ2-1; D remains ambiguous. This CDR3 has 12 amino acids. V lost 1 base and J 7 bases, leaving 5 bases between the germline ends. Germline CDR1 is LGHNA and CDR2 is YNFKEQ. CDR3 bases: TGTGCCAGCAGCCAAGCCAGGAATGAGCAGTTCTTC. Translating gives CASSQARNEQFF.

This rearrangement joins TRBV5-1 to TRBJ2-1, with D tentatively TRBD1 or TRBD2 (6 bases each). This CDR3 spans 14 amino acids. CDR1 and CDR2 (germline): SGHRS, YFSETQ. Between the trimmed V and J ends, which lost 4 bases and 10 bases, there was a span of 18 bases. The CDR3: CASSPTSGGREQFF. CDR3 nucleotide sequence: TGCGCCAGCAGCCCTACCTCCGGGGGCAGGGAGCAGTTCTTC.

This clonotype turned up a few times. This chain uses TRBV5-1 with TRBJ2-7, with 10 bases that match TRBD2. This CDR3 is built from 16 residues. The ends lost 2 bases at V and 3 bases at J; junction bases unmatched: 8. Germline assignment: CDR1 SGHRS and CDR2 YFSETQ. The CDR3 loop reads CASSFGLAGAHYEQYF. In DNA form, the CDR3 reads TGCGCCAGCAGCTTCGGTCTAGCGGGAGCGCACTACGAGCAGTACTTC.

The V gene is TRBV20-1, the J gene TRBJ2-3; the match to TRBD2 covers 7 bases. The V segment lost 3 bases and the J segment 3 bases; nucleotides outside the gene matches: 6. Looked up from germline, CDR1 is DFQATT and CDR2 is SNEGSKA (reference sequence). This CDR3 is built from 14 residues. DNA of the CDR3: TGCAGTGCTAGTAAGGCTAGCGGAACAGATACGCAGTATTTT. It translates to CSASKASGTDTQYF.

V and J are TRBV20-1 and TRBJ2-2; the match to TRBD2 covers 8 bases. Germline V lookup: CDR1 DFQATT, CDR2 SNEGSKA (reference sequence). This CDR3 spans 14 amino acids. The ends lost 2 bases at V and 6 bases at J; junction bases unmatched: 5. As DNA, the CDR3 is TGCAGTGCTAGAACCAGCGGGAGCCCCGGGGAGCTGTTTTTT. It specifies CSARTSGSPGELFF.

CDR3 protein: CASSLGNWEQFF. The CDR3 DNA follows: TGTGCCAGCAGCTTAGGGAACTGGGAGCAGTTCTTC. The V call is TRBV7-8, the J call TRBJ2-1; no reliable D call. The V end lost 1 base, the J end lost 10 bases, and 8 bases lay between the germline ends. Germline values: CDR1 SGHVS, CDR2 FQNEAQ. The CDR3 runs to 12 residues.